These 7 T cell receptor beta chains were all obtained from the same sample, sequenced in a study of Graves' ophthalmopathy and Graves' hyperthyroidism. Investigators amplified TCR beta CDR3 regions from RNA transcripts. First-round RT-PCR employed HTBI primers, with a second-round multiplex PCR after it. TCRdb processed the multiplex PCR reads anew with MiXCR; each CDR3 protein has one entry. Among fewer than 400,000 distinct CDR3 sequences listed, approximately 20% were seen once. Sample: peripheral blood. These TCRs come from a woman under 30 with Graves' ophthalmopathy.

In its sample, this clonotype was seen many times. The chain joins TRBV6-1 to TRBJ1-3; D may be TRBD1 (5 bases). Germline CDR1 and CDR2: MNHNS and SASEGT. CDR3 length equals 17 residues. Between the trimmed V and J ends, which lost 1 base and 0 bases, there was a span of 13 bases. CDR3 sequence reads: CASSEVWGGDSGNTIYF. As DNA, the CDR3 is TGTGCCAGCAGTGAAGTCTGGGGCGGTGACTCTGGAAACACCATATATTTT.

Ten or more counts support this clonotype. V usage is TRBV6-5 and J usage is TRBJ2-5; 10 bases fit TRBD2. This CDR3 comprises 17 residues. Per germline, CDR1 MNHEY and CDR2 SVGAGI. The V and J ends lost 3 bases and 2 bases, in that order; junction bases with no gene match: 9. This CDR3 reads CASSYRPSGRGQETQYF. The CDR3 nucleotides are TGTGCCAGCAGTTATCGCCCCAGCGGGAGGGGTCAAGAGACCCAGTACTTC.

This clonotype has at least ten counts. The rearrangement links TRBV4-3 to TRBJ2-5; D gene ambiguous. V lost 0 bases and J 5 bases, leaving 7 bases between the germline ends. The CDR3 spans 13 residues. CDR1 and CDR2 (germline): LGHNA, YSLEER. CDR3: CASSQDRRETQYF. DNA of the CDR3: TGCGCCAGCAGCCAAGACCGCAGGGAGACCCAGTACTTC.

This clonotype was seen at least ten times. The chain joins TRBV18 to TRBJ1-6, with unresolved D. The CDR3 is made up of 15 amino acids. The V gene's germline CDR1 is KGHSH and CDR2 LQKENI. The V end lost 3 bases, the J end lost 7 bases, and 13 bases lay between the germline ends. The CDR3, as DNA: TGTGCCAGCTCACCGACACGCAATGAGAATTCACCCCTCCACTTT. Translation: CASSPTRNENSPLHF.

J is TRBJ1-1 and V is TRBV12-3 or TRBV12-4, with D possibly being TRBD1 (6 bases). Trimming cost V 1 base and J 1 base, with 10 bases left between them. The CDR3 is made up of 15 amino acids. CDR3 amino acids: CASSLGDTENTEAFF. CDR3 DNA: TGTGCCAGCAGTTTAGGGGACACTGAGAACACTGAAGCTTTCTTT.

This rearrangement joins TRBV30 to TRBJ1-1; 7 bases map to TRBD1. The CDR3 is 13 amino acids. Germline CDR1 reads GTSNPN; CDR2 reads SVGIG (reference sequence). Germline trimming cut 3 bases from V and 3 bases from J; bases unmatched to any gene: 4. CDR3 coding DNA: TGTGCCTGGAGACAGGGGATGGACACTGAAGCTTTCTTT. It yields the protein CAWRQGMDTEAFF.

At least ten counts were recorded for this clonotype. The chain uses TRBV6-1 and TRBJ2-7; D possibly corresponds to TRBD1 (6 bases). The CDR3 loop spans 15 amino acids. The V gene lost 8 bases and the J gene lost 2 bases, with 19 bases spanning the gap. Germline CDR1 and CDR2: MNHNS and SASEGT. In DNA form, the CDR3 reads TGTGCCAGCCTACAGGGAAGCAGGAGTACCTACGAGCAGTACTTC. Its translation: CASLQGSRSTYEQYF.